The present T cell receptor beta chain was sequenced within a study of blood T cell repertoires in COVID-19. Overall study context: T cells, B-cell-depleted T cells, or PBMCs supplied cDNA or gDNA.

The CDR3 loop spans 15 amino acids. The germline V gene encodes CDR1 KGHDR and CDR2 SFDVKD. V was shortened by 9 bases and J by 2 bases, with 16 bases between the two germline ends. Authors' methods: Amplifying reference gene primers gave estimates of nucleated cell counts. Here immunoSEQ multiplex PCR was the method, and the copy in TCRdb shows in-frame clones only, minus some. Clone size and V and J calls were adopted from that table, with D and trimming inferred from the DNA. The table records about 200,000 clones, 75% to 85% of them present only once. Clinical histories supplied by participants themselves formed the basis of cohort assignment. Cohort 3 donors were reported recovered after two negative PCRs, clearance, or symptom resolution.

The sample comprised PBMCs or T cells enriched from blood (not recorded which). This chain joins TRBV24-1 and TRBJ1-5; tentatively, D is TRBD1 (5 bases). This clonotype originated in a man between 40 and 49 years old who had recovered from COVID-19. Written as DNA, the CDR3 is TGTGCCACCGCCGTAGGAGGGGAAGGCAATCAGCCCCAGCATTTT. Protein product: CATAVGGEGNQPQHF.